These T cell receptor beta chains were read from a single sample in a study of shared clonotypes between healthy human individuals. TCRdb's table, derived via immunoSEQ multiplex PCR, lists solely in-frame clones and lacks some. The profile shows hundreds of thousands of clones, roughly 95% of them singletons. Sequencing was done on a sample of naive CD8+ T cells sorted from blood. The origin of the receptors is a young woman in good health. Each CDR3 is given with its conserved first and last residue. D genes are given only for firm matches. Expanded clones are given a class, and other clones once, few, many or no size at all.

clone size	D gene	V gene	J gene	CDR3 DNA	CDR3 protein
.	TRBD1	TRBV27	TRBJ1-5	TGTGCCAGCAGTTCCCGGACAGGGGTAGGTCAGCCCCAGCATTTT	CASSSRTGVGQPQHF
.	.	TRBV12-2	TRBJ2-5	TGTGCAAGTCGCTCCTCTCGGGGGGCGGGACAAGAGACCCAGTACTTC	CASRSSRGAGQETQYF
.	.	TRBV5-1	TRBJ1-4	TGCGCCAGCACCCCCGATTTAGGACAGATTAATGAAAAACTGTTTTTT	CASTPDLGQINEKLFF
.	.	TRBV13	TRBJ2-3	TGTGCCAGCAGCTTAGTCAGCACAGATACGCAGTATTTT	CASSLVSTDTQYF
.	.	TRBV5-6	TRBJ2-1	TGTGCCAGCAGCTTGGAAATCTACAATGAGCAGTTCTTC	CASSLEIYNEQFF
.	.	TRBV19	TRBJ2-6	TGTGCCAGTAGTATAGATTCTTCTCCGGCGGGGGCCAACGTCCTGACTTTC	CASSIDSSPAGANVLTF
.	.	TRBV21-1	TRBJ2-6	TGTGCCAGCAGCAAGGGGGGTGGCCCCGGGGCCAACGTCCTGACTTTC	CASSKGGGPGANVLTF
.	.	TRBV28	TRBJ2-2	TGTGCCAGCCGCCTGTTGTCCAGTAACACCGGGGAGCTGTTTTTT	CASRLLSSNTGELFF
.	TRBD2	TRBV14	TRBJ2-3	TGTGCCAGCAGCCAAGATCAGGGACTAGCGGGACTAAGCACAGATACGCAGTATTTT	CASSQDQGLAGLSTDTQYF
.	.	TRBV7-3	TRBJ2-1	TGTGCCAGCAGCTTAGCGACGGGGGACTACAATGAGCAGTTCTTC	CASSLATGDYNEQFF
.	.	TRBV19	TRBJ2-7	TGTGCCAGTAGTATAACCAGCGCGGGCTACGAGCAGTACTTC	CASSITSAGYEQYF
.	TRBD1	TRBV29-1	TRBJ1-4	TGCAGCGTTGGAGGGCTGGGACAGGGCCATGAAAAACTGTTTTTT	CSVGGLGQGHEKLFF
once	.	TRBV2	TRBJ1-4	TGTGCCAGCAGTGAAGCCCAAACTGGGTTGGGTGAAAAACTGTTTTTT	CASSEAQTGLGEKLFF
.	.	TRBV15	TRBJ1-5	TGTGCCACCAGGCCGCAGATGAGCAATCAGCCCCAGCATTTT	CATRPQMSNQPQHF
.	.	TRBV4-1	TRBJ1-1	TGCGCCAGCAGCCAAGACCGGGACAATGAAGCTTTCTTT	CASSQDRDNEAFF
.	.	TRBV28	TRBJ2-7	TGTGCCAGCAGCCGTACCCCGGGCGGGAACGAGCAGTACTTC	CASSRTPGGNEQYF
once	TRBD1	TRBV6-5	TRBJ2-3	TGTGCCAGCAGATCCCCGGACAGGGGGCCAGATACGCAGTATTTT	CASRSPDRGPDTQYF
.	.	TRBV13	TRBJ1-1	TGTGCCAGCAGCTTAGGCCGGATTATGAACACTGAAGCTTTCTTT	CASSLGRIMNTEAFF
once	.	TRBV7-3	TRBJ1-5	TGTGCCAGCAGCTCCCGAGCCGGAATGTGTCAGCCCCAGCATTTT	CASSSRAGMCQPQHF
.	.	TRBV27	TRBJ2-2	TGTGCCAGCGCCACTACGAACACCGGGGAGCTGTTTTTT	CASATTNTGELFF
.	.	TRBV5-1	TRBJ1-1	TGCGCCAGCAGCTTCCAACCACAGATATCGGCGGGAACTGAAGCTTTCTTT	CASSFQPQISAGTEAFF
.	.	TRBV9	TRBJ2-2	TGTGCCAGCAGCGTAGAGGGGGAACCCACCCCCGGGGAGCTGTTTTTT	CASSVEGEPTPGELFF
.	TRBD2	TRBV5-4	TRBJ2-7	TGTGCCAGCAGCCCGAGGACTAGCGGAAGCTCCTACGAGCAGTACTTC	CASSPRTSGSSYEQYF
.	TRBD2	TRBV15	TRBJ2-1	TGTGCCACCAGCAGAGATCCCCTAGCGGGAGTTTACCACAATGAGCAGTTCTTC	CATSRDPLAGVYHNEQFF
.	.	TRBV4-1	TRBJ2-5	TGCGCCAGCAGCCAAGATCGACAGCTTAGCCTATGGGAGACCCAGTACTTC	CASSQDRQLSLWETQYF
.	.	TRBV7-2	TRBJ2-1	TGTGCCAGCAGGGGGGATGACTTCTACAATGAGCAGTTCTTC	CASRGDDFYNEQFF
.	.	TRBV27	TRBJ2-7	TGTGCCAGCAGTTTATTCGCTTCCTACGAGCAGTACTTC	CASSLFASYEQYF
.	TRBD1	TRBV9	TRBJ1-1	TGTGCCAGCAGCACCGGGACAGTGAACACTGAAGCTTTCTTT	CASSTGTVNTEAFF
few	TRBD1	TRBV7-9	TRBJ1-1	TGTGCCAGCAGCCCCCAGGGGGCCGGTGGCACTGAAGCTTTCTTT	CASSPQGAGGTEAFF
.	.	TRBV7-6	TRBJ1-1	TGTGCCAGCAGTCGGGCGGCTAGTTCCACTGAAGCTTTCTTT	CASSRAASSTEAFF
.	.	TRBV27	TRBJ2-7	TGTGCCAGCAGTTTATCGCCCGGTGCAGACTCCTACGAGCAGTACTTC	CASSLSPGADSYEQYF
once	.	TRBV2	TRBJ1-1	TGTGCCAGCAGAGGAAGGTCAGGGACTGAAGCTTTCTTT	CASRGRSGTEAFF
.	TRBD2	TRBV7-9	TRBJ2-1	TGTGCCAGCAGCTTAGCGCTCCGGGACCCGGGGGGTTTTGAGCAGTTCTTC	CASSLALRDPGGFEQFF
.	TRBD1	TRBV7-9	TRBJ1-1	TGTGCCAGCAGCTTGGGACAGGGTATTGGCACTGAAGCTTTCTTT	CASSLGQGIGTEAFF
once	TRBD1	TRBV9	TRBJ1-4	TGTGCCAGCAGCCTTAACCGGGACAGTAATAATGAAAAACTGTTTTTT	CASSLNRDSNNEKLFF
once	.	TRBV5-1	TRBJ2-1	TGCGCCAGCAGCTTCAGGCGTCCCCCTTACGATGAGCAGTTCTTC	CASSFRRPPYDEQFF
.	.	TRBV5-4	TRBJ2-7	TGTGCCAGCAGCTTGGTGGGGGGCGAGCAGTACTTC	CASSLVGGEQYF
.	.	TRBV9	TRBJ2-7	TGTGCCAGCAGCGTAGGAGGTGGCGGGTCCCTTTACGAGCAGTACTTC	CASSVGGGGSLYEQYF
once	TRBD2	TRBV5-6	TRBJ2-7	TGTGCCAGCAGCTTGGCCGGGACTAGCGGGATTTACGAGCAGTACTTC	CASSLAGTSGIYEQYF
.	.	TRBV4-1	TRBJ2-2	TGCGCCAGCAGCCAAGATAGGGGGAAGAACACCGGGGAGCTGTTTTTT	CASSQDRGKNTGELFF
.	TRBD2	TRBV18	TRBJ2-5	TGTGCCAGCTCACCATTTCGACTAGCGGGAGTGGGGGAGACCCAGTACTTC	CASSPFRLAGVGETQYF
.	TRBD2	TRBV7-6	TRBJ2-7	TGTGCCAGCAGCTCCGCAGAGCGCCCGGGGGGAGAGTACGAGCAGTACTTC	CASSSAERPGGEYEQYF
.	.	TRBV6-6	TRBJ2-7	TGTGCCAGCAGTTACTCCGACCCACCTTACTACGAGCAGTACTTC	CASSYSDPPYYEQYF
.	.	TRBV13	TRBJ2-3	TGTGCCAGCAGCTTAGAGGACACACGAGATACGCAGTATTTT	CASSLEDTRDTQYF
.	.	TRBV2	TRBJ2-7	TGTGCCAGCATGATTGGGGACTACGAGCAGTACTTC	CASMIGDYEQYF
.	.	TRBV2	TRBJ1-4	TGTGCCAGCAGTGAAGGGTTGGGGGAGAAAGGTGAAAAACTGTTTTTT	CASSEGLGEKGEKLFF